In this sample, the clone carrying this TCR beta chain turned up many times. The antigen is not known. Germline loops: CDR1 KGHSH, CDR2 LQKENI. Trimming shortened V by 5 bases and J by 5 bases, and 6 bases separated the two germline ends. The CDR3 contains 11 residues. The source of the sample is a study of early T cells in non-severe SARS-CoV-2 infection. As for the study in general: Bulk RNA isolated from unsorted whole blood underwent sequencing; chains were not paired. Study-level points and caveats: Comparison of clonotypes with VDJdb favored anti-spike CD8 responses while missing private and CD4 specificities.

Individual cDNA molecules received unique molecular identifiers during library preparation. TCRdb ran MiXCR on the 5' RACE reads and lists one entry per CDR3 protein. The sample includes tens of thousands of distinct CDR3 sequences, 6.6% of them seen just once. V is TRBV18 and J is TRBJ2-5; D is unclear. The TCR comes from an adult who was a healthcare worker with PCR-confirmed SARS-CoV-2 infection or an uninfected control (not recorded which). Sequenced input: whole blood. The CDR3 region has the DNA TGTGCCAGCTCAAACATGGAGACCCAGTACTTC. It yields the protein CASSNMETQYF. The complete variable domain, with remaining parts taken from reference TRBV18 and TRBJ2-5, reads NAGVMQNPRHLVRRRGQEARLRCSPMKGHSHVYWYRQLPEEGLKFMVYLQKENIIDESGMPKERFSAEFPKEGPSILRIQQVVRGDSAAYFCASSNMETQYFGPGTRLLVL.